Below, one TCR beta chain is given with its context. V was clipped by 2 bases and J by 5 bases, with 9 bases between them. Germline values: CDR1 SGHTA, CDR2 FQGTGA. The CDR3 totals 13 residues. Sequencing of TCR beta was performed on blood CD8+ and CD4+ T cells. Negative isolation was used for CD8+ and CD4+ T cells and FACS enrichment for TEMRA cells. Random hexamers were used to reverse transcribe the RNA input (about 0.5 to 1 ug). Coverage of TCR beta CDR3 amplification by immunoSEQ multiplex PCR extended to 54 Vbeta and 13 Jbeta. TCRdb re-called the immunoSEQ multiplex PCR reads with MiXCR, one entry per CDR3 protein. The table shows 150,000 to 200,000 distinct CDR3 sequences, with approximately 93% occurring only once. This specimen comes from a study of CD8 T cells in Susac syndrome.

The sequencing sample was made of CD4+ T cells from PBMCs. The V call is TRBV7-3, the J call TRBJ1-1; no reliable D call. The source of this sequence is a human donor in good health. The CDR3 loop reads CASSLYPETEAFF. The CDR3 coding sequence is TGTGCCAGCAGCTTATATCCGGAAACTGAAGCTTTCTTT.